The 10 T cell receptor beta chains presented below share a single source sample, sequenced in a study of CD8 T cells in Susac syndrome (dated by TCRdb to between 2018 and 2021). The protocol used for the library was the immunoSEQ multiplex PCR assay. RNA was extracted using the RNeasy kit, and roughly 0.45 to 1 microgram was reverse transcribed with random hexamers. TCRdb passed the public sequencing reads through fastp at Q25 and MiXCR, retaining productive beta sequences. For every CDR3 protein sequence, its rows merge into one entry that carries the most common genes and DNA. The sample contains some 150,000 distinct CDR3 sequences, around 96% of them found a single time. Roughly 0.21% of the sample lies in the top ten. The specimen sequenced was CD8+ T cells from PBMCs. Every receptor here comes from a human donor with multiple sclerosis.

This clonotype is a singleton in its sample. This chain connects TRBV30 to TRBJ1-1, with D possibly matching TRBD1 (5 bases). V was trimmed by 0 bases and J by 5 bases, leaving 7 bases between them. Germline CDR1 GTSNPN, CDR2 SVGIG (reference sequence). The CDR3 covers 12 residues. The CDR3, as DNA: TGTGCCTGGAGTGTCGGGGGAACTGAAGCTTTCTTT. It codes for CAWSVGGTEAFF.

The count of this clonotype is one. V usage is TRBV28 and J usage is TRBJ1-1; D is unclear. Trimming pared 2 bases from V and 1 base from J, leaving 8 bases between. The CDR3 length is 14 residues. In germline, CDR1 is MDHEN, CDR2 SYDVKM. CDR3 sequence: CASSLGQKNTEAFF. As DNA, the CDR3 is TGTGCCAGCAGTTTAGGGCAGAAGAACACTGAAGCTTTCTTT.

The V gene is TRBV29-1, the J gene TRBJ2-3; D is unresolved. Deletions cut 0 bases from V and 2 bases from J, with 15 bases between. Germline V gives CDR1 SQVTM, CDR2 ANQGSEA. The CDR3 covers 16 residues. The CDR3 nucleotides read TGCAGCGTTGAAGATCCTAAGGGTTCGGTCACAGATACGCAGTATTTT. Its translation is CSVEDPKGSVTDTQYF.

V gene TRBV20-1 combines with J gene TRBJ1-2, with D perhaps matching TRBD1 (5 bases). The CDR3 consists of 15 residues. Deletions cut 0 bases from V and 0 bases from J, with 11 bases between. Germline loops: CDR1 DFQATT, CDR2 SNEGSKA (reference sequence). This CDR3 reads CSARDRQGSNYGYTF. The CDR3 bases are TGCAGTGCTAGAGACCGGCAGGGATCTAACTATGGCTACACCTTC.

J is TRBJ1-2 and V is TRBV9; 7 bases match TRBD1. V lost 3 bases to trimming and J lost 7 bases; unmatched junction nucleotides: 3. The CDR3 runs to 12 residues. Germline lookup yields CDR1 SGDLS and CDR2 YYNGEE. CDR3 residues: CASSGDRAGYTF. The CDR3 nucleotides are TGTGCCAGCAGCGGAGACAGGGCTGGCTACACCTTC.

The chain joins TRBV12-3 or TRBV12-4 to TRBJ1-2, with a weak D call TRBD1 (6 bases). The V gene lost 6 bases and the J gene lost 4 bases, with 12 bases spanning the gap. The length of the CDR3 is 13 residues. The CDR3 coding sequence is TGTGCCAGCAGCAGGGACAAGCGCTATGGCTACACCTTC. Translating it yields CASSRDKRYGYTF.

The V gene is TRBV29-1, the J gene TRBJ1-2; a possible D gene is TRBD1 (5 bases). The CDR3 consists of 15 residues. The germline V and J ends were trimmed by 5 bases and 4 bases, with 20 bases remaining between them. Germline loops: CDR1 SQVTM, CDR2 ANQGSEA. The CDR3 loop is CSVPTDGARLYGYTF. The CDR3 DNA is TGCAGCGTTCCTACGGACGGGGCCAGACTCTATGGCTACACCTTC. The entire variable domain, with the rest obtained from reference TRBV29-1 and TRBJ1-2, is as follows: SAVISQKPSRDICQRGTSLTIQCQVDSQVTMMFWYRQQPGQSLTLIATANQGSEATYESGFVIDKFPISRPNLTFSTLTVSNMSPEDSSIYLCSVPTDGARLYGYTFGSGTRLTVV.

The chain recombines TRBV29-1 with TRBJ2-1; the D is unclear. Germline CDR1 and CDR2: SQVTM and ANQGSEA. V dropped 6 bases and J dropped 2 bases, with 17 bases sitting between them. The CDR3 consists of 15 residues. CDR3 DNA: TGCAGCGTCCCCGCGGTCACAATGGCCTACAATGAGCAGTTCTTC. Protein: CSVPAVTMAYNEQFF.

This chain links TRBV20-1 with TRBJ1-2, with unresolved D. The CDR3 length is 11 residues. Germline CDR1 and CDR2: DFQATT and SNEGSKA (reference sequence). Trimming pared 2 bases from V and 2 bases from J, leaving 3 bases between. The CDR3 sequence is CSARSNYGYTF. CDR3 coding DNA: TGCAGTGCTAGATCAAACTATGGCTACACCTTC.

CDR3 in DNA: TGCAGTGCTAGGAATGAGCAGTTCTTC. This encodes CSARNEQFF. The V gene is TRBV20-1, the J gene TRBJ2-1; D not resolved. This CDR3 has 9 amino acids. Trimming took 3 bases from V and 7 from J, leaving 1 base between them. Germline CDR1 DFQATT, CDR2 SNEGSKA (reference sequence).